The 10 T cell receptor beta chains below all came from one sample that was sequenced in a study of patients and donors after allogeneic stem cell transplantation. TCRdb reanalysed the RT-PCR reads using MiXCR and keeps one entry per CDR3 protein. The repertoire holds a few hundred thousand distinct CDR3 sequences, with roughly an eighth as singletons. Source material: blood, either unsorted or a sorted T cell fraction (not recorded which). The receptors here all came from a human donor who was either an allogeneic HSCT recipient or a stem cell or donor lymphocyte infusion donor (not recorded which). It is not recorded whose cells these are; they may come from a transplant donor.

This clonotype occurred a few times. V gene TRBV6-2 or TRBV6-3 combines with J gene TRBJ1-1; weak D call: TRBD1 (6 bases). Germline values: CDR1 MNHEY, CDR2 SVGEGT. V was pared by 6 bases and J by 0 bases, with 14 bases between. The CDR3 length is 15 residues. The CDR3 bases are TGTGCCAGCAGGACCCGAGGACAGATGAACACTGAAGCTTTCTTT. This gives the protein CASRTRGQMNTEAFF.

The table lists this clonotype with many counts. The chain joins TRBV3-1 to TRBJ2-7; TRBD1 or TRBD2 may be the D gene (5 bases each). The CDR3 length is 14 residues. Germline V gives CDR1 LGHDT, CDR2 YNNKEL (reference sequence). Trimming pared 0 bases from V and 7 bases from J, leaving 13 bases between. The chain's CDR3 is CASSQDRVWGEQYF. The CDR3 bases are TGTGCCAGCAGCCAAGACAGGGTCTGGGGGGAGCAGTACTTC.

The chain combines TRBV21-1 with TRBJ2-7; the D call TRBD2 from the table was never checked on the DNA. TRBV21-1 is tagged as a pseudogene. There are 19 residues in the CDR3. The DNA for the CDR3 is TGTGCCAGCAGCAAAGATGAGCGGACCGAGAATTGGGCCTTTGGGGAGCAGTACTTC. Its protein is CASSKDERTENWAFGEQYF.

In this sample, this clonotype turned up many times. The genes are TRBV18 and TRBJ2-1, with D unresolved. CDR1 and CDR2 (germline): KGHSH, LQKENI. This CDR3 spans 12 amino acids. V lost 3 bases to trimming and J lost 10 bases, with 10 bases between them. The CDR3 coding sequence is TGTGCCAGCTCACCCAGTCCCGGGGAGCAGTTCTTC. This translates into CASSPSPGEQFF.

This clonotype was detected many times. The V call is TRBV4-3, the J call TRBJ1-2; D is unresolved. Germline V lookup: CDR1 LGHNA, CDR2 YSLEER. The CDR3 spans 16 residues. The V and J ends lost 3 bases and 4 bases respectively, with 18 bases between them. The CDR3 DNA sequence: TGCGCCAGCAGCCATAACGACTTGACCGGCAGCTATGGCTACACCTTC. Residues: CASSHNDLTGSYGYTF.

J is TRBJ2-1 and V is TRBV5-4, with TRBD2 matching over 9 bases. In germline, CDR1 is SGHNT, CDR2 YYREEE (reference sequence). Trimming cost V 4 bases and J 2 bases; bases outside gene matches: 7. This CDR3 contains 16 residues. The CDR3 nucleotides read TGTGCCAGCAGCATCCCGCGGGGGGGCCCCTACAATGAGCAGTTCTTC. It is translated as CASSIPRGGPYNEQFF.

This clonotype has ten or more counts. V is TRBV6-1 and J is TRBJ1-1, with D perhaps TRBD1 (5 bases). The CDR3 consists of 16 residues. Trimming took 7 bases from V and 0 from J, leaving 18 bases between them. Germline V lookup: CDR1 MNHNS, CDR2 SASEGT. The CDR3 sequence: CASNRETRVLNTEAFF. CDR3 coding DNA: TGTGCCAGCAATAGGGAAACCAGGGTGTTGAACACTGAAGCTTTCTTT.

In this sample, this clonotype turned up a few times. The rearrangement links TRBV27 to TRBJ2-5, with D maybe TRBD1 (6 bases). The germline gives CDR1 MNHEY, CDR2 SMNVEV (reference sequence). Deletions cut 5 bases from V and 5 bases from J, with 15 bases between. This CDR3 has 14 amino acids. The CDR3 nucleotides read TGTGCCAGCAGTACGACAGGCCCCGGGGAGACCCAGTACTTC. Translated, it gives CASSTTGPGETQYF.

This clonotype was counted only a few times. This sequence joins TRBV11-2 and TRBJ1-6; no definite D call. CDR3 length equals 16 residues. V was pared by 3 bases and J by 6 bases, with 15 bases between. CDR1 is SGHAT, CDR2 FQNNGV, per germline. The DNA of the CDR3 is TGTGCCAGCAGCTTTGGTGGAGGCCAGCTTAATTCACCCCTCCACTTT. It codes for CASSFGGGQLNSPLHF.

V gene TRBV29-1 combines with J gene TRBJ2-4, with 8 bases matching TRBD1. The CDR3 has 17 amino acids. V lost 3 bases, J lost 0 bases, and 10 bases stayed unmatched. The V gene's germline CDR1 is SQVTM and CDR2 ANQGSEA. The DNA of the CDR3 is TGCAGCGTTGATAAACCTGGGACAGGCTTAGCCAAAAACATTCAGTACTTC. Encoded protein: CSVDKPGTGLAKNIQYF. Using reference TRBV29-1 and TRBJ2-4 for the parts outside the CDR3, the full variable domain is SAVISQKPSRDICQRGTSLTIQCQVDSQVTMMFWYRQQPGQSLTLIATANQGSEATYESGFVIDKFPISRPNLTFSTLTVSNMSPEDSSIYLCSVDKPGTGLAKNIQYFGAGTRLSVL.